This T cell receptor (beta chain) was recorded in a study of T-cell memory formation after mild COVID-19. Trimming took 4 bases from V and 6 from J, leaving 13 bases between them. CDR1 is LGHNA and CDR2 is YSLEER in the germline V gene. The CDR3 has 14 residues. TCRdb redid the calling of the 5' RACE reads with MiXCR, one entry per CDR3 protein. The sample carries approximately 290,000 distinct CDR3 sequences, roughly 19% recorded once. Sequenced input: PBMCs or a T cell subset sorted from them (not recorded which). The V and J genes are TRBV4-3 and TRBJ2-1; D tentatively fits TRBD1 or TRBD2 (5 bases each). This clonotype originated in a young man who had mild COVID-19 (a few samples of this study predate the infection). Cell type and time point are not known. In DNA, the CDR3 is TGCGCCAGCAGCCCGGACACCGAGGGCAATGAGCAGTTCTTC. This codes for CASSPDTEGNEQFF.